What follows is one TCR beta chain and its context. The CDR3 loop spans 14 amino acids. The trim removed 3 bases at V and 3 bases at J, leaving 8 bases unmatched. Germline loops: CDR1 SQVTM, CDR2 ANQGSEA. Sequenced by immunoSEQ multiplex PCR; TCRdb stores in-frame clones only, minus some. This sample carries 350,000 to 400,000 clones, roughly 90% of them seen once, and the ten largest clones take about 2.9%. The sample is drawn from a study of blood T cell repertoires in COVID-19. The genes are TRBV29-1 and TRBJ2-7, with 7 bases lining up with TRBD1. Specimen: peripheral blood. The clonotype was recovered from a woman in her 30s with COVID-19, enrolled during active disease. The CDR3 region has the DNA TGCAGCGTTGACCCGACAGGGAAGGGCTACGAGCAGTACTTC. Protein: CSVDPTGKGYEQYF.